This T cell receptor (beta chain) was captured by sequencing in a study of radiotherapy plus CTLA-4 blockade in lung cancer. Overall study: Overall, 18% of patients showed an objective response, while around 34% attained disease control. The study, taken as a whole, reports: Early blood T cell clone dynamics, with interferon-beta, were reported to best predict response. Radiotherapy plus ipilimumab was followed by expansion in blood of tumor-derived TCR clones.

Libraries were prepared by immunoSEQ multiplex PCR; TCRdb keeps only in-frame clonotypes and omits some of them. The repertoire consists of roughly 100,000 clones, with 82% occurring once and the leading ten covering around 3.7%. In regard to this clone: Its antigen remains unknown.

This TCR came from a human donor with non-small cell lung cancer who had a partial response to radiotherapy plus ipilimumab. The specimen comprised peripheral blood, sampled from a patient treated with radiotherapy plus ipilimumab.

The CDR3 sequence: CSVYRQGVVDYGYTF. The CDR3 DNA is TGCAGCGTATACCGACAGGGGGTGGTGGACTATGGCTACACCTTC. The chain couples TRBV29-1 to TRBJ1-2; TRBD1 agrees at 9 bases. This CDR3 is 15 amino acids long. From germline, CDR1 is SQVTM and CDR2 ANQGSEA. J was trimmed by 3 bases and V by 6 bases; bases with no gene match: 11. The whole variable domain, filled in from reference TRBV29-1 and TRBJ1-2, reads SAVISQKPSRDICQRGTSLTIQCQVDSQVTMMFWYRQQPGQSLTLIATANQGSEATYESGFVIDKFPISRPNLTFSTLTVSNMSPEDSSIYLCSVYRQGVVDYGYTFGSGTRLTVV.